This T cell receptor (beta chain) was identified in a study of T cell responses to AZD1222 COVID-19 vaccine. Assay used: immunoSEQ multiplex PCR; TCRdb lists only in-frame clones, some missing. The data hold approximately 100,000 clones, with more than 85% observed a single time. The sequenced sample was peripheral blood, obtained on day 0 of AZD1222 vaccination. The sequence was collected from an adult in good health.

CDR3 DNA: TGTGCCAGTAGCTATCGGGGTGGCTATGGCTACACCTTC. It specifies CASSYRGGYGYTF. This sequence joins TRBV19 and TRBJ1-2; D call uncertain. V was cut by 6 bases and J by 4 bases, with 12 bases left in between. The germline CDR1 and CDR2 sequences are LNHDA and SQIVND (reference sequence). The CDR3 sequence is 13 residues long. Full variable domain (missing parts from reference TRBV19 and TRBJ1-2): DGGITQSPKYLFRKEGQNVTLSCEQNLNHDAMYWYRQDPGQGLRLIYYSQIVNDFQKGDIAEGYSVSREKKESFPLTVTSAQKNPTAFYLCASSYRGGYGYTFGSGTRLTVV.